The TCR beta chain under discussion was sequenced for a study of blood T cell repertoires in COVID-19. TCRdb keeps only in-frame clones here, not all; method: immunoSEQ multiplex PCR. The table includes about 310,000 clones, about nine tenths detected once. The V and J ends lost 2 bases and 1 base respectively, with 9 bases between them. Germline V gene data show CDR1 as LGHDT and CDR2 as YNNKEL (reference sequence). CDR3 length: 14 residues. This chain uses TRBV3-1 (or the pseudogene TRBV3-2) with TRBJ2-7; unclear D gene. This clonotype was sampled from a woman aged 40 to 55 who had recovered from COVID-19. The sequenced sample was PBMCs or T cells enriched from blood (not recorded which). The CDR3 is CASSQIGGSYEQYF. CDR3 coding DNA: TGTGCCAGCAGCCAAATTGGCGGTTCCTACGAGCAGTACTTC.